The T cell receptor (beta chain) described here comes from a study of T cell changes during pregnancy in multiple sclerosis. The V gene's germline CDR1 is SNHLY and CDR2 FYNNEI. Trimming shortened V by 4 bases and J by 5 bases, and 11 bases separated the two germline ends. This CDR3 spans 13 amino acids. This clone was observed at least ten times. TCRdb's table, derived via immunoSEQ multiplex PCR, lists solely in-frame clones and lacks some. Found here are 50,000 to 60,000 clones, approximately 89% of them singletons; the top ten hold 3% to 4%. The sequencing here drew on peripheral blood, taken after pregnancy. The gene calls are TRBV2 and TRBJ2-5; a possible D gene is TRBD1 (5 bases). The source of this sequence is a female donor in good health, enrolled as a control in a pregnancy study. Here the CDR3 DNA reads TGTGCCAGCAGTGGCTCAGGGTTGGAGACCCAGTACTTC. As protein: CASSGSGLETQYF.